This TCR beta chain was obtained from a study of response to subunit inactivated influenza vaccine. Study-level results: Authors suggested that a seasonal influenza vaccination recruits few new T cells each time.

The CDR3 is 16 residues long. The trim removed 6 bases at V and 4 bases at J, leaving 8 bases unmatched. TCRdb analysed the RT-PCR reads with MiXCR anew, one entry per CDR3 protein. The repertoire holds about 700,000 distinct CDR3 sequences, with 14% as singletons. Concerning this clonotype: Its antigen is not identified.

The chain couples TRBV12-3 or TRBV12-4 to TRBJ2-3, with 12 bases aligning to TRBD2. The sample in question was PBMCs from blood, obtained roughly 2 weeks before vaccination. This TCR was recovered from a man between 45 and 60 years old who received an inactivated influenza vaccine. CDR3 sequence reads: CASRGLAGGLADTQYF. CDR3 nucleotide sequence: TGTGCCAGCAGGGGCCTAGCGGGGGGGCTGGCAGATACGCAGTATTTT.